The source of this T cell receptor (beta chain) is a study of brain T cells in children with intractable seizures. General study points: Clones missing pre-surgery may reflect undersampling of that blood sample. Only CDR3 sequence similarity suggested viral specificity, without known HCMV serostatus.

In regard to this clone: Antigen: not known.

V shed 7 bases, J shed 6 bases, and the junction held 12 bases outside the gene matches. CDR1 is GTSNPN, CDR2 SVGIG, per germline (reference sequence). The length of the CDR3 is 14 residues. The sequenced cases were selected for having the highest brain T cell transcript signatures. Sequencing used immunoSEQ multiplex PCR; TCRdb keeps in-frame clones, though not all of them. The data show roughly 80,000 clones, with more than 75% seen just once and about 24% held by the top ten. Specimen: peripheral blood, collected at surgery. The sequence came from a girl under 10 years old with Rasmussen encephalitis and intractable seizures. The chain couples TRBV30 to TRBJ2-7; 10 nucleotides match TRBD1. CDR3 DNA: TGTGCCTTCGAAAATGCGGGACAGGGGATCGAGCAGTACTTC. It yields the protein CAFENAGQGIEQYF.